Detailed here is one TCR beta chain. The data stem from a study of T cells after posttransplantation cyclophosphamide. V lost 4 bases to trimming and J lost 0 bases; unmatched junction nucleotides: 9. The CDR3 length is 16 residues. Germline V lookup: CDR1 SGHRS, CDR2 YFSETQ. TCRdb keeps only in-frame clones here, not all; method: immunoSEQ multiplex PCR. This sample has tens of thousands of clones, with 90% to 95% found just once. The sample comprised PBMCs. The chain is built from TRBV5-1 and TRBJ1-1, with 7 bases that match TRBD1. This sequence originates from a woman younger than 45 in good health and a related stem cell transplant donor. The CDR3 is CASSDRDRGMNTEAFF. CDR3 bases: TGCGCCAGCAGCGACAGGGACAGAGGAATGAACACTGAAGCTTTCTTT.